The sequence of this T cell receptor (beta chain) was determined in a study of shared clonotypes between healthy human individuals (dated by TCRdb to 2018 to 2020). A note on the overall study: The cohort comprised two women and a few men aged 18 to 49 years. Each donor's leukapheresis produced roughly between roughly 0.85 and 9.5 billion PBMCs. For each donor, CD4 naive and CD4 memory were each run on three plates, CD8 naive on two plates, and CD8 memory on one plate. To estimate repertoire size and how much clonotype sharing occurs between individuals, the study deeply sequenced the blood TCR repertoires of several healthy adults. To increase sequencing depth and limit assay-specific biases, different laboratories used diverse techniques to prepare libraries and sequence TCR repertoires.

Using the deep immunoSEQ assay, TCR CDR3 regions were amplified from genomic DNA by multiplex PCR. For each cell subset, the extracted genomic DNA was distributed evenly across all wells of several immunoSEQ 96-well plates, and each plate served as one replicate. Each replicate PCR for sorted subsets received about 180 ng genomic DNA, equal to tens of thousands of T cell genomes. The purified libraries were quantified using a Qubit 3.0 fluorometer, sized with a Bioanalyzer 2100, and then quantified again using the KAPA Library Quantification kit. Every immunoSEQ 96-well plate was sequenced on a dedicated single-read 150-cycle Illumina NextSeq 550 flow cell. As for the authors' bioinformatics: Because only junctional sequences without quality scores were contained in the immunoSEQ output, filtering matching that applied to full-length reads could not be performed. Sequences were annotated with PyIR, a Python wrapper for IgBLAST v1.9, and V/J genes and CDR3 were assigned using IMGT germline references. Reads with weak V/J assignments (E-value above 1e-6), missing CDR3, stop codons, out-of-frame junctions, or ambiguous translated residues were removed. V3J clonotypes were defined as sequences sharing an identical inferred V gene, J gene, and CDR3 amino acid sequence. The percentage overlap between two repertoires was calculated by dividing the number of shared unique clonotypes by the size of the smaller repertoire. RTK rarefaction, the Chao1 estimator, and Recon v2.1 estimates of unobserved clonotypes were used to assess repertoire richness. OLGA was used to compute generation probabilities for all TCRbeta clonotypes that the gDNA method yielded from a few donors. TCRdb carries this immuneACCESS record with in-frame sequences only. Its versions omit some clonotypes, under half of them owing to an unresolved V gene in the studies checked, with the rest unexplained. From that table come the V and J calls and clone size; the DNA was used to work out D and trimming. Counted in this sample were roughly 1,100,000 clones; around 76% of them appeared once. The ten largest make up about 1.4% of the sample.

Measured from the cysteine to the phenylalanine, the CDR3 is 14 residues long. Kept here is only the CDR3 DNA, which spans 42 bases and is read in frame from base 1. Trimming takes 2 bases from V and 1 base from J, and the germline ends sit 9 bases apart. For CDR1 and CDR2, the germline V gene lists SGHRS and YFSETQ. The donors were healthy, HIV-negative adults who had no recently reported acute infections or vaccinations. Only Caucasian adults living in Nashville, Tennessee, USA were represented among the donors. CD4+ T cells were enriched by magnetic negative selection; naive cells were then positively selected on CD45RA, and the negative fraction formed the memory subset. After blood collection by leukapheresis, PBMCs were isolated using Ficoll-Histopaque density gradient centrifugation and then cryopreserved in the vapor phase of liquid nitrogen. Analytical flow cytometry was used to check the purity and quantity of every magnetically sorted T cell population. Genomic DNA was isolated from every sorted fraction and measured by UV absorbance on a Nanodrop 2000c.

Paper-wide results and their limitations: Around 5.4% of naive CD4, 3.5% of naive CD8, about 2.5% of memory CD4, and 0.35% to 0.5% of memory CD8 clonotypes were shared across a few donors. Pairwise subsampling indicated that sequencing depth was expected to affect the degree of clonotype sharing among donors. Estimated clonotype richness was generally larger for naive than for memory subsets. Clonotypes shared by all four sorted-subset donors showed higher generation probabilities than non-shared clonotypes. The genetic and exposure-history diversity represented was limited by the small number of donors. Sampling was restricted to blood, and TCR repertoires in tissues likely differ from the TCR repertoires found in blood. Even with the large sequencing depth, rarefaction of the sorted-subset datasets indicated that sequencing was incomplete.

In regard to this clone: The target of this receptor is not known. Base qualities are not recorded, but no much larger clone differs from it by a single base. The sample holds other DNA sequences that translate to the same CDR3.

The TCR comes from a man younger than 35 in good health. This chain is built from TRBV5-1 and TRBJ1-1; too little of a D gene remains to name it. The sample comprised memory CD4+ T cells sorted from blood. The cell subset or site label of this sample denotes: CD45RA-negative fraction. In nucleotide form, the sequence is TGCGCCAGCAGCTTCAGGACGGGGAACACTGAAGCTTTCTTT. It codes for CASSFRTGNTEAFF.